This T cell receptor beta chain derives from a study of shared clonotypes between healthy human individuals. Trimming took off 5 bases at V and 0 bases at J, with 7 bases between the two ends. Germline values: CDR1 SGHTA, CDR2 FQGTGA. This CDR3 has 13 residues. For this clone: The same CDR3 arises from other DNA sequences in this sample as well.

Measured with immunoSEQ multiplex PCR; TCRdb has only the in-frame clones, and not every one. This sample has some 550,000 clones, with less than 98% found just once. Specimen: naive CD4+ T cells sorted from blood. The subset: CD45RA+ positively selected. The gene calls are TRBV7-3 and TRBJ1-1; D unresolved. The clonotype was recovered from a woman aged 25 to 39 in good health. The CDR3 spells CASSLLVNTEAFF. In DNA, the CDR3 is TGTGCCAGCAGCCTCCTCGTGAACACTGAAGCTTTCTTT.